The source of this T cell receptor beta chain is a study of blood T cell repertoires in COVID-19. Study context: Sites in the United States, Italy and Spain provided acute and convalescent COVID-19 samples. Nucleic acid was either cDNA or gDNA, and it came from T cells, B-cell-depleted T cells, or PBMCs.

Original methodology: Amplification of reference gene primers provided the estimated nucleated cell counts. The assay was immunoSEQ multiplex PCR, and TCRdb's table has in-frame clones only and misses some. V, J and clone size reflect that table, while D and trimming were determined from the DNA. The table lists about 110,000 clones, more than 70% of them singletons, with roughly 4% in the top ten. The CDR3 sequence is 15 residues long. Germline V gene lookup returns CDR1 MGHRA and CDR2 YSYEKL. Trimming removed 2 bases from V and 3 bases from J, with 13 bases in between. The chain couples TRBV4-1 to TRBJ2-5; weak D call: TRBD1 (5 bases). Sequencing was performed on peripheral blood. This TCR was recovered from a man aged 70 or older with acute or convalescent COVID-19. The CDR3 reads CASSQSGAAKETQYF. The CDR3 bases are TGCGCCAGCAGCCAAAGTGGGGCGGCAAAAGAGACCCAGTACTTC.